This is a list of T cell receptor beta chains from one sample in a study of early stage breast cancer tumors. The protocol was immunoSEQ multiplex PCR, while the TCRdb copy is restricted to in-frame clones and leaves out a portion. The sample lists about 19,000 clones, around 82% occurring once. Sequenced material: blood. The receptors originated from a person aged 70 to 85 with breast cancer. The CDR3 runs from the conserved cysteine through the conserved F or W. D genes are given only for firm matches. Size values are once, few and many counts, or a class for expanded clones, and some rows have none.

TGTGCCAGCTCCAAAGATCAGATCAATGAGCAGTTCTTC	CASSKDQINEQFF	13	-	TRBJ2-1	TRBV27	-
TGTGCCAGCTCACCCCGGACAGGCAACGAAGATACGCAGTATTTT	CASSPRTGNEDTQYF	15	TRBD1	TRBJ2-3	TRBV18	-
TGTGCCAGCAGTTTACAGGGGGGCTACAATGAGCAGTTCTTC	CASSLQGGYNEQFF	14	-	TRBJ2-1	TRBV27	-
TGTGCCAGCAGTTTGACAGGATCTAACTATGGCTACACCTTC	CASSLTGSNYGYTF	14	-	TRBJ1-2	TRBV28	-
TGTGCCTGGTCCTTCGCGGGGGCCCGAATGCAGTTCTTC	CAWSFAGARMQFF	13	-	TRBJ2-1	TRBV30	-
TGTGCCACCAGCAGAGATTATACCGGGGGTAGCACAGATACGCAGTATTTT	CATSRDYTGGSTDTQYF	17	-	TRBJ2-3	TRBV15	-
TGTGCCAGCAGCCGTTTTTCCGGGGGGGGAGAGATCGCGCAGTTCTTC	CASSRFSGGGEIAQFF	16	TRBD2	TRBJ2-1	TRBV11-3	-
TGTGCCAGCAGTATAGGGGTTAACCCCTACAATGAGCAGTTCTTC	CASSIGVNPYNEQFF	15	-	TRBJ2-1	TRBV6-6	-
TGTGCCAGCAGTTTATCCGGACGGGGAGGGACTACCACCGCCTACGAGCAGTACTTC	CASSLSGRGGTTTAYEQYF	19	TRBD2	TRBJ2-7	TRBV27	-
TGTGCCAGCAGCTTAGCGCCGGGGAGCAATGAGCAGTTCTTC	CASSLAPGSNEQFF	14	-	TRBJ2-1	TRBV7-2	-
TGTGCCAGCAGCGTGGGACAGGGGAATTCACCCCTCCACTTT	CASSVGQGNSPLHF	14	TRBD1	TRBJ1-6	TRBV7-9	once
TGTGCCAGCAGCCCACAGCGAAACAGGGGCCCAGCAGAGACCCAGTACTTC	CASSPQRNRGPAETQYF	17	TRBD1	TRBJ2-5	TRBV7-9	-
TGTGCCAGCAGTTCCCTGACAGCCTCTGAAGCTTTCTTT	CASSSLTASEAFF	13	-	TRBJ1-1	TRBV27	-
TGTGCCAGCAGCGTTGGGGGGAGCTCACCCCTCCACTTT	CASSVGGSSPLHF	13	-	TRBJ1-6	TRBV9	few
TGCGCCAGCAGCTTACAGGGAACTGAAGCTTTCTTT	CASSLQGTEAFF	12	-	TRBJ1-1	TRBV5-1	few
TGTGCCAGCAATCCGGACAGCCCTCGTGAGCAGTTCTTC	CASNPDSPREQFF	13	-	TRBJ2-1	TRBV6-1	once
TGTGCCAGCACCCGGGGGGCAAACACCGGGGAGCTGTTTTTT	CASTRGANTGELFF	14	-	TRBJ2-2	TRBV7-2	few
TGTGCCAGCAGTAGGGGACAGGGGGCAACGACTTTCTTT	CASSRGQGATTFF	13	TRBD1	TRBJ1-1	TRBV6-5	-
TGTGCCAGCAGCAGGACACTAAGCGGCAATCAGCCCCAGCATTTT	CASSRTLSGNQPQHF	15	-	TRBJ1-5	TRBV5-8	few
TGTGCCAGCAGTTTTGTTCAGGGCAGGGGGAACGAGCAGTACTTC	CASSFVQGRGNEQYF	15	TRBD1	TRBJ2-7	TRBV28	-
TGTGCCAGTAGCCGAGGACAGGGGGCAAGCGAGCAGTACTTC	CASSRGQGASEQYF	14	TRBD1	TRBJ2-7	TRBV19	-
TGTGCCAGCAGCCCCTTCTCGCAAGAGACCCAGTACTTC	CASSPFSQETQYF	13	-	TRBJ2-5	TRBV9	-
TGTGCCAGCAGCGGGCGCCGGGACACATATTCACCCCTCCACTTT	CASSGRRDTYSPLHF	15	-	TRBJ1-6	TRBV7-8	-
TGTGCCTGGAGTCCCACTAACTATGGCTACACCTTC	CAWSPTNYGYTF	12	-	TRBJ1-2	TRBV30	once
TGTGCCTGGGGCAGAGGAGGGGCGGGGCTAAGCACCGGGGAGCTGTTTTTT	CAWGRGGAGLSTGELFF	17	-	TRBJ2-2	TRBV30	-
TGTGCCATCAACAGGGATGACACAGATACGCAGTATTTT	CAINRDDTDTQYF	13	-	TRBJ2-3	TRBV10-3	-
TGTGCCAGCAGCCTAGGGACTAGCGGGGTTGATGAGCAGTTCTTC	CASSLGTSGVDEQFF	15	TRBD2	TRBJ2-1	TRBV11-3	once
TGTGCCAGCAGCCTGACTCCCTACGAGCAGTACTTC	CASSLTPYEQYF	12	-	TRBJ2-7	TRBV14	once
TGTGCCAGCAGTTACGGAGAGACCCAGTACTTC	CASSYGETQYF	11	-	TRBJ2-5	TRBV5-8	-
TGTGCCAGCAGCTTGGACTCTTCCACAGATACGCAGTATTTT	CASSLDSSTDTQYF	14	-	TRBJ2-3	TRBV7-2	-
TGTGCCAGCTCACCAAGCGCAGGGTACGCTGGAAACACCATATATTTT	CASSPSAGYAGNTIYF	16	-	TRBJ1-3	TRBV18	few
TGTGCCAGCAGTTTCTCAGGGGGCTATGGCTACACCTTC	CASSFSGGYGYTF	13	TRBD1	TRBJ1-2	TRBV27	-
TGTGCCAGCAGCTTGAGGGTACTAGCGGGGGCTCCCTCCTACAATGAGCAGTTCTTC	CASSLRVLAGAPSYNEQFF	19	TRBD2	TRBJ2-1	TRBV7-9	-